The clone carrying this TCR beta chain was found many times. What it binds is unknown. The data were obtained in a study of regulatory T cells in long-lasting Graves disease. Study-level results: TRBV28, TRBJ1-2 and TRBJ2-5 were segments that persistent disease favored.

The junction had 11 bases not matched to a gene; V was cut back by 2 bases and J by 9 bases. Germline CDR1 is SGDLS and CDR2 is YYNGEE. The CDR3 spans 16 residues. Arm-PCR of CDR3 regions with iRepertoire HTBI primers generated TCR beta libraries. One entry per CDR3 protein, called by TCRdb with MiXCR from the multiplex PCR reads. This sample has hundreds of thousands of distinct CDR3 sequences, with 16% found just once. As for time point: newly diagnosed GD, antithyroid drugs for less than 3 months. TCR sequences were obtained from RNA taken from PBMCs. Staff drew nine milliliters of peripheral blood into EDTA tubes. Another study also made use of these data, one on T cells in Graves' hyperthyroidism and ophthalmopathy. As that study records: The hyperthyroidism patients had all been newly diagnosed, and their disease duration was under 2 months. Their ages ranged from 18 to 65 years.

V usage is TRBV9 and J usage is TRBJ2-1, with 10 bases identical to TRBD2. This TCR was sampled from a woman aged 25 to 39 with Graves disease. This sample comprised peripheral blood mononuclear cells (PBMCs), obtained at new diagnosis, from a patient treated with antithyroid drugs. The DNA of the CDR3 is TGTGCCAGCAGCGTCGACTGGTCTAGCGGGAGTTTTGAGCAGTTCTTC. It yields the protein CASSVDWSSGSFEQFF.